What follows are 21 T cell receptor beta chains derived from one specimen sequenced in a study of T-cell reconstitution after alpha-beta-depleted transplantation in children. For TCRbeta, the library was prepared with unique molecular identifiers. TCRdb called the PCR reads again in MiXCR, with one record for every CDR3 protein. The repertoire consists of about 980,000 distinct CDR3 sequences, with about 30% occurring once and the leading ten covering about 28%. This specimen was PBMCs, mostly from graft donor cells, taken 360 days after TCRalphabeta/CD19-depleted stem cell transplant. The receptors derive from a boy under two years old who had a stem cell transplant for SCID, so the T cells may come from the graft donor.

The CDR3 nucleotides are TGCGCCAGCAGCCAACCCACTAGCGGGGGGCCGACCTACAATGAGCAGTTCTTC. Its protein product is CASSQPTSGGPTYNEQFF. This chain connects TRBV4-1 to TRBJ2-1; 12 positions agree with TRBD2. V was clipped by 2 bases and J by 2 bases; unmatched bases: 7. In germline, CDR1 is MGHRA, CDR2 YSYEKL. This CDR3 has 18 amino acids.

J is TRBJ2-1 and V is TRBV9; tentatively, D is TRBD2 (6 bases). The CDR3 sequence is 15 residues long. The germline V gene has CDR1 SGDLS and CDR2 YYNGEE. Trimming pared 4 bases from V and 8 bases from J, leaving 19 bases between. The CDR3 sequence: CASSPSPTPGDEQFF. In nucleotides, the CDR3 is TGTGCCAGCAGCCCGAGTCCCACCCCGGGGGATGAGCAGTTCTTC.

This clonotype occurred a few times. The V call is TRBV9, the J call TRBJ1-1, with a possible D match to TRBD1 (5 bases). Germline CDR1 reads SGDLS; CDR2 reads YYNGEE. The CDR3 runs to 15 residues. The germline V and J ends were trimmed by 7 bases and 1 base, with 17 bases remaining between them. The CDR3 region has the DNA TGTGCCAGCGCTCCACGGGGAGGGACGAACACTGAAGCTTTCTTT. Protein: CASAPRGGTNTEAFF. The full variable domain, with the rest looked up from reference TRBV9 and TRBJ1-1, is DSGVTQTPKHLITATGQRVTLRCSPRSGDLSVYWYQQSLDQGLQFLIQYYNGEERAKGNILERFSAQQFPDLHSELNLSSLELGDSALYFCASAPRGGTNTEAFFGQGTRLTVV.

Comments on this clonotype: A read error is possible here, since a much larger clone lies one base away. The rearrangement uses TRBV5-6 and TRBJ2-5; D possibly uses TRBD1 or TRBD2 (6 bases each). The CDR3 totals 17 residues. Germline CDR1 is SGHDT and CDR2 is YYEEEE. V was cut by 3 bases and J by 4 bases, with 22 bases left in between. The CDR3, as DNA: TGTGCCAGCAGCTATTTTCTTATCGGGGGCCTGAGAGAGACCCAGTACTTC. Translated: CASSYFLIGGLRETQYF.

This rearrangement joins TRBV7-2 to TRBJ2-7, with TRBD2 as a possible D gene (6 bases). Trimming took 1 base from V and 5 from J, leaving 18 bases between them. Germline V gives CDR1 SGHTA, CDR2 FQGNSA. This CDR3 is built from 16 residues. The CDR3 spells CASSLVGRGQGHEQYF. The CDR3 nucleotides are TGTGCCAGCAGCTTAGTGGGGCGGGGCCAGGGCCACGAGCAGTACTTC.

This chain connects TRBV20-1 to TRBJ2-7, with a tentative D call TRBD2 (6 bases). Per the germline V gene, CDR1 is DFQATT and CDR2 is SNEGSKA (reference sequence). V shed 7 bases and J shed 4 bases, with 20 bases lying between them. The CDR3 runs to 14 residues. The CDR3: CSVVLAHPSYEQYF. Here the CDR3 DNA reads TGCAGTGTCGTACTAGCCCACCCAAGTTACGAGCAGTACTTC.

This clonotype was seen at least ten times. The rearrangement links TRBV7-6 to TRBJ2-5, with D possibly matching TRBD1 (5 bases). Per germline, CDR1 SGHVS and CDR2 FNYEAQ. The CDR3 is 14 amino acids. Trimming shortened V by 1 base and J by 4 bases, and 10 bases separated the two germline ends. DNA for the CDR3: TGTGCCAGCAGCTTAGTGGGGCGGAGAGAGACCCAGTACTTC. Its protein product is CASSLVGRRETQYF.

This rearrangement joins TRBV7-6 to TRBJ2-5; D remains unclear. Germline V gene lookup returns CDR1 SGHVS and CDR2 FNYEAQ. V lost 1 base, J lost 1 base, and 7 bases lay in between. The CDR3 is 14 residues long. Here the CDR3 DNA reads TGTGCCAGCAGCTTAGAATCACCCCAAGAGACCCAGTACTTC. Translation gives CASSLESPQETQYF. The variable domain in full, completed from reference TRBV7-6 and TRBJ2-5, reads GAGVSQSPRYKVTKRGQDVALRCDPISGHVSLYWYRQALGQGPEFLTYFNYEAQQDKSGLPNDRFSAERPEGSISTLTIQRTEQRDSAMYRCASSLESPQETQYFGPGTRLLVL.

The V and J genes are TRBV20-1 and TRBJ2-5; D call uncertain. The CDR3 is made up of 10 amino acids. CDR1 is DFQATT, CDR2 SNEGSKA, per germline (reference sequence). V was clipped by 6 bases and J by 2 bases, with 4 bases between them. CDR3 bases: TGCAGTGCGTGGCAAGAGACCCAGTACTTC. Its translation is CSAWQETQYF.

The chain carries TRBV12-3 or TRBV12-4 and TRBJ1-2, with 7 bases lining up with TRBD1. CDR3 length equals 14 residues. Trimming cost V 3 bases and J 6 bases; bases outside gene matches: 7. The CDR3 protein is CASSFAWDSDGYTF. In nucleotides, the CDR3 is TGTGCCAGCAGTTTCGCCTGGGACAGCGATGGCTACACCTTC.

This clonotype has a count of ten or more. The CDR3 nucleotides read TGTGCCAGCAGCTTTAGCGGGGGCACCGGGGAGCTGTTTTTT. This codes for CASSFSGGTGELFF. The J gene is TRBJ2-2, the V gene TRBV7-2; 9 nucleotides line up with TRBD2. This CDR3 is built from 14 residues. The germline gives CDR1 SGHTA, CDR2 FQGNSA. Germline trimming cut 3 bases from V and 4 bases from J; bases unmatched to any gene: 0.

This clonotype occurred a few times. The rearrangement joins TRBV29-1 to TRBJ2-5, with 7 bases fitting TRBD2. The J segment lost 3 bases and the V segment lost 1 base, leaving 5 bases of the junction unmatched. Germline V gene data show CDR1 as SQVTM and CDR2 as ANQGSEA. The CDR3 runs 14 residues. Here the CDR3 reads CSVEAGGTKETQYF. The CDR3 coding sequence is TGCAGCGTTGAAGCGGGGGGAACGAAAGAGACCCAGTACTTC.

The CDR3 DNA reads as TGTGCCAGCTCACCGAGGACAGAAACCTACGAGCAGTACTTC. Translating gives CASSPRTETYEQYF. This chain links TRBV18 with TRBJ2-7; tentatively, D is TRBD1 (6 bases). This CDR3 has 14 amino acids. Germline V gene lookup returns CDR1 KGHSH and CDR2 LQKENI. Between the trimmed V and J ends, which lost 3 bases and 2 bases, there was a span of 11 bases.

V is TRBV20-1 and J is TRBJ2-7; D unresolved. CDR3 size: 13 residues. The germline gives CDR1 DFQATT, CDR2 SNEGSKA (reference sequence). Trimming removed 1 base at V and 6 bases at J, with 13 bases between. CDR3 coding DNA: TGCAGTGCTAGAGGGGTCCGGCCAATCGAGCAGTACTTC. As protein: CSARGVRPIEQYF.

This chain connects TRBV25-1 to TRBJ1-4, with no clear D. The germline V gene has CDR1 MGHDK and CDR2 SYGVNS. The length of the CDR3 is 17 residues. The V gene lost 1 base and the J gene lost 1 base, with 13 bases spanning the gap. The CDR3, as DNA: TGTGCCAGCAGTGAATGGAACCGCGGGGTAACTAATGAAAAACTGTTTTTT. It specifies CASSEWNRGVTNEKLFF.

The rearrangement links TRBV20-1 to TRBJ1-5; TRBD1 matches 9 bases. Looked up from germline, CDR1 is DFQATT and CDR2 is SNEGSKA (reference sequence). The V and J ends lost 6 bases and 5 bases, in that order; junction bases with no gene match: 5. The CDR3 spans 13 residues. For the CDR3, the DNA is TGCAGTGCCGCGACAGGGGGGGATCAGCCCCAGCATTTT. Residues: CSAATGGDQPQHF.

This clonotype has only a few counts. Likely a read error: the CDR3 ends without its conserved phenylalanine or tryptophan. No DNA is shown, since the ends of the CDR3 on it are uncertain; the CDR3 is the one TCRdb lists. The chain has TRBV7-7 and TRBJ2-5; TRBD1, the D gene given by the table, was not confirmed from the DNA. The germline CDR1 and CDR2 sequences are SSHAT and FNYEAQ (reference sequence). The CDR3 contains 13 residues when both ends are counted. The chain's CDR3 is CASSFSRGTGIEL.

This chain uses TRBV21-1 with TRBJ2-3; TRBD2 reflects the table's D call only, with no check against the DNA. TRBV21-1 is reported as a pseudogene. This CDR3 region has 17 residues. In DNA, the CDR3 is TGTGCCAGCAGCAAAGATCCAGCGGGGGGGCCTTGGGATACGCAGTATTTT. This translates into CASSKDPAGGPWDTQYF.

The chain carries TRBV27 and TRBJ2-7; the match to TRBD1 covers 9 bases. Germline V gene sequence: CDR1 MNHEY, CDR2 SMNVEV (reference sequence). J lost 2 bases, V lost 2 bases, and 4 bases had no gene match. This CDR3 region has 15 residues. In DNA form, the CDR3 reads TGTGCCAGCAGTTTAGAAGGGACAGGGCCCTACGAGCAGTACTTC. It codes for CASSLEGTGPYEQYF.

CDR3 sequence reads: CATSRDRGTSGNTDTQYF. The CDR3 bases are TGTGCCACCAGCAGAGATCGAGGGACTAGCGGGAACACAGATACGCAGTATTTT. The chain employs TRBV15 and TRBJ2-3, with TRBD2 identical over 13 bases. Germline CDR1 is LNHNV and CDR2 is YYDKDF (reference sequence). With 0 bases clipped from V and 2 bases from J, the junction kept 5 bases outside the gene matches. The CDR3 totals 18 residues. The complete variable domain, with remaining parts taken from reference TRBV15 and TRBJ2-3, reads DAMVIQNPRYQVTQFGKPVTLSCSQTLNHNVMYWYQQKSSQAPKLLFHYYDKDFNNEADTPDNFQSRRPNTSFCFLDIRSPGLGDTAMYLCATSRDRGTSGNTDTQYFGPGTRLTVL.

The chain links TRBV18 to TRBJ2-5, with unresolved D. In germline, CDR1 is KGHSH, CDR2 LQKENI. The CDR3 sequence is 14 residues long. V dropped 6 bases and J dropped 2 bases, with 13 bases sitting between them. The CDR3 DNA is TGTGCCAGCTCTCTGTGGCCAAGACAAGAGACCCAGTACTTC. As protein: CASSLWPRQETQYF.